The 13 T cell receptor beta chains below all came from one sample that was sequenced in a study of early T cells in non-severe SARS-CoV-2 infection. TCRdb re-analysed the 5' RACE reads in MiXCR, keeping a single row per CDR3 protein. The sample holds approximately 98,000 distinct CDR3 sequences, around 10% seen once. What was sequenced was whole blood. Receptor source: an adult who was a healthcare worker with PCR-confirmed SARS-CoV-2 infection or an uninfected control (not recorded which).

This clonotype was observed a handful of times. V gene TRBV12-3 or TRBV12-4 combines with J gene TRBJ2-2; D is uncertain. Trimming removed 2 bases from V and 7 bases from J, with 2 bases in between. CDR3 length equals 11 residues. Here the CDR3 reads CASSLHGELFF. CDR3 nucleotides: TGTGCCAGCAGTTTACACGGGGAGCTGTTTTTT.

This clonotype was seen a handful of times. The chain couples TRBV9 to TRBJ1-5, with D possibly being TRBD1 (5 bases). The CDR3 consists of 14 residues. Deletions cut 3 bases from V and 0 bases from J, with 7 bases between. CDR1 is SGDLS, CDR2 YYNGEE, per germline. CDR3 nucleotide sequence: TGTGCCAGCAGCGCCGACAGTAGCAATCAGCCCCAGCATTTT. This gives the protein CASSADSSNQPQHF.

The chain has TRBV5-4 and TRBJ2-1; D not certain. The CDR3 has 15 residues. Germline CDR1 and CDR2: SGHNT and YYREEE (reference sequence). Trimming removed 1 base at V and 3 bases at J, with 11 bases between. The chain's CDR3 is CASSLYPAIYNEQFF. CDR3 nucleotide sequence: TGTGCCAGCAGCTTGTATCCAGCCATCTACAATGAGCAGTTCTTC.

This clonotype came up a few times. CDR3 amino acids: CAWRAAMNTEAFF. CDR3 DNA sequence: TGTGCCTGGAGGGCAGCTATGAACACTGAAGCTTTCTTT. This chain uses TRBV30 with TRBJ1-1; no clear D. The germline gives CDR1 GTSNPN, CDR2 SVGIG (reference sequence). CDR3 size: 13 residues. Trimming pared 3 bases from V and 0 bases from J, leaving 8 bases between.

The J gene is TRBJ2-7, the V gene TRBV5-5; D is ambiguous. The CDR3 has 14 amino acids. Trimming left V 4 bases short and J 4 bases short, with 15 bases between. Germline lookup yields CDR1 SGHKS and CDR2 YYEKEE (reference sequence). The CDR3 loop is CASSPKTQGYEQYF. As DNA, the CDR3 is TGTGCCAGCAGCCCCAAGACTCAAGGATACGAGCAGTACTTC.

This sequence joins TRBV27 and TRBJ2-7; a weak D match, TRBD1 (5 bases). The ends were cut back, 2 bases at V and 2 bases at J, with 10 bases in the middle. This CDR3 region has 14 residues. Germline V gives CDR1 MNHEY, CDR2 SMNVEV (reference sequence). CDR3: CASSLTTEPYEQYF. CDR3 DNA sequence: TGTGCCAGCAGTTTAACGACAGAACCCTACGAGCAGTACTTC.

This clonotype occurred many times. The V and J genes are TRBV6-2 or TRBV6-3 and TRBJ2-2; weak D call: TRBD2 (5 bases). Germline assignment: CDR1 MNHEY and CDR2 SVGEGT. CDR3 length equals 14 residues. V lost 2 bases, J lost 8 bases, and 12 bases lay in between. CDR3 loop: CASSYLSGSGELFF. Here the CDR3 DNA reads TGTGCCAGCAGTTACCTGAGCGGCTCGGGGGAGCTGTTTTTT.

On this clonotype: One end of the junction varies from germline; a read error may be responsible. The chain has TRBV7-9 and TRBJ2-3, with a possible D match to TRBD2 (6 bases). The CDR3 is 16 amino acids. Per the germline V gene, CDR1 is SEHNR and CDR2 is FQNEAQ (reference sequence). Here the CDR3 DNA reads TGTGTCAGCAGCCAATTGTCTGGCGGGGCAGTAGATACGCAGTATTTT. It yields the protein CVSSQLSGGAVDTQYF. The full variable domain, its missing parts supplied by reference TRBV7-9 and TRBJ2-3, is DTGVSQNPRHKITKRGQNVTFRCDPISEHNRLYWYRQTLGQGPEFLTYFQNEAQLEKSRLLSDRFSAERPKGSFSTLEIQRTEQGDSAMYLCVSSQLSGGAVDTQYFGPGTRLTVL.

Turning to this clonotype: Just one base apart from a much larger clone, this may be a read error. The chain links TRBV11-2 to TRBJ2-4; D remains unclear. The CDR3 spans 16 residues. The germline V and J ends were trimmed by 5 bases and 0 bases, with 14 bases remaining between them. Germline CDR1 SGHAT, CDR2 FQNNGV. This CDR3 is CASSPAILIAKNIQYF. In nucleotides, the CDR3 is TGTGCCAGCAGCCCCGCGATTTTAATAGCCAAAAACATTCAGTACTTC.

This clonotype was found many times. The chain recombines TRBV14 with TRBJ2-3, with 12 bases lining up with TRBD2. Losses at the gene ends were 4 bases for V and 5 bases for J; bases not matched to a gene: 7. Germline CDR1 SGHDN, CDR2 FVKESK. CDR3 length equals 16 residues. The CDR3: CASSLTSGGLGDTQYF. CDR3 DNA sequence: TGTGCCAGCAGCCTGACTAGCGGGGGCCTTGGAGATACGCAGTATTTT.

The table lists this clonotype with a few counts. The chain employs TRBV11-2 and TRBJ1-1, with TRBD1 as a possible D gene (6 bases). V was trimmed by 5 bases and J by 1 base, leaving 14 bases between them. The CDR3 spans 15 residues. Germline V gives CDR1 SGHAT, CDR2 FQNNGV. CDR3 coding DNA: TGTGCCAGCAGCCGAACGACAGGCTGGAACACTGAAGCTTTCTTT. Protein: CASSRTTGWNTEAFF.

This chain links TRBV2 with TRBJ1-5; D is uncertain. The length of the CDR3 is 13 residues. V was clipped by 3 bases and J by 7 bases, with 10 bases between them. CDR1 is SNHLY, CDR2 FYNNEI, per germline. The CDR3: CASSDWEGQPQHF. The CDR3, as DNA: TGTGCCAGCAGTGACTGGGAAGGACAGCCCCAGCATTTT.

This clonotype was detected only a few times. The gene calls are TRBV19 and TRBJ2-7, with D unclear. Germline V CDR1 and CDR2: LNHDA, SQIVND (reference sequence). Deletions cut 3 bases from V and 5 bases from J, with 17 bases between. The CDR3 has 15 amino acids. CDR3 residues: CASSIQFGRSNEQYF. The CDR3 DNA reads TGTGCCAGTAGTATTCAGTTCGGACGCAGCAACGAGCAGTACTTC.